The table lists the clone carrying this T cell receptor beta chain with a few counts. Its antigen is unidentified. No DNA is shown, since the ends of the CDR3 on it are uncertain; the CDR3 is the one TCRdb lists. TCRdb re-derived calls from the 5' RACE reads in MiXCR, one entry per CDR3 protein. In the table there are fewer than 250,000 distinct CDR3 sequences, approximately 8% of which are singletons. The sample originates from a study of identical twins. Germline values: CDR1 SNHLY, CDR2 FYNNEI. The CDR3 extends over 16 residues, inclusive of both ends. Study outcomes and limitations: In zero-insertion analyses, partial confounding could arise from invariant MAIT and iNKT cells.

The sample was also linked to a second study, of yellow fever vaccine responses in identical twins. From that paper: Reports say the vaccine T cell response in twins looked partly convergent and partly personalized.

This TCR derives from a woman between 18 and 29 years old in good health. Sequenced: CD8+ T cells sorted from blood. The J gene is TRBJ2-7, the V gene TRBV2; no DNA check was done on the table's D call, TRBD1. Here the CDR3 reads CASSEQLWTRDNEQYF.